Listed below are T cell receptor beta chains from one sample, sequenced in a study of blood T cell repertoires in COVID-19. The method was immunoSEQ multiplex PCR; TCRdb's version includes in-frame clones alone and lacks a portion of them. The sample gives around 49,000 clones, over 85% of which show up once; 1% is in the top ten. Material for sequencing was peripheral blood. Receptors originate from a man in his sixties with COVID-19, enrolled during active disease. Both conserved end residues are part of each CDR3. The D gene is left open where the match is weak. Size tells how often a clone was seen (once, few, many) or the class of an expanded clone, and some rows leave it out.

V: TRBV29-1; J: TRBJ1-4; size: .; D: .; DNA: TGCAGCGTTGTCCCTGCCGGGTTAAATGAAAAACTGTTTTTT; CDR3: CSVVPAGLNEKLFF
V: TRBV6-5; J: TRBJ1-5; size: .; D: .; DNA: TGTGCCAGCAGTTACTCGAAGAGGTCAAATCAGCCCCAGCATTTT; CDR3: CASSYSKRSNQPQHF
V: TRBV30; J: TRBJ2-6; size: .; D: .; DNA: TGTGCCTGGGGGGGAGGAGCGGCGAACTCTGGGGCCAACGTCCTGACTTTC; CDR3: CAWGGGAANSGANVLTF
V: TRBV7-9; J: TRBJ1-1; size: .; D: TRBD1; DNA: TGTGCCAGCAGGGAGGACAGGGGGCTTGGAGCTGAAGCTTTCTTT; CDR3: CASREDRGLGAEAFF
V: TRBV20-1; J: TRBJ2-1; size: .; D: .; DNA: TGCAGTGCTAGTTTAGCAGCCAGTCCCCACAATGAGCAGTTCTTC; CDR3: CSASLAASPHNEQFF
V: TRBV9; J: TRBJ1-6; size: .; D: .; DNA: TGTGCCAGCAGCTCGTACAGAGAAAATTCACCCCTCCACTTT; CDR3: CASSSYRENSPLHF
V: TRBV4-1; J: TRBJ1-4; size: .; D: TRBD1; DNA: TGCGCCAGCAGCCCGAAACCGGGACAGGGTCCAACTAATGAAAAACTGTTTTTT; CDR3: CASSPKPGQGPTNEKLFF
V: TRBV5-8; J: TRBJ1-1; size: .; D: TRBD1; DNA: TGTGCCAGCAGCTTACAGGGGAAGGGTGAAGCTTTCTTT; CDR3: CASSLQGKGEAFF
V: TRBV3-1/TRBV3-2; J: TRBJ2-3; size: .; D: TRBD2; DNA: TGTGCCAGCAGCCAAGTTGAAGCGGGGGGATCCACAGATACGCAGTATTTT; CDR3: CASSQVEAGGSTDTQYF
V: TRBV27; J: TRBJ2-7; size: .; D: .; DNA: TGTGCCAGCAGTCGGCAGGGGCGTACCCCGGGCGAGCAGTACTTC; CDR3: CASSRQGRTPGEQYF
V: TRBV27; J: TRBJ2-3; size: once; D: TRBD2; DNA: TGTGCCAGCACCTACATAGCGGGACCCACAGATACGCAGTATTTT; CDR3: CASTYIAGPTDTQYF
V: TRBV29-1; J: TRBJ2-2; size: .; D: .; DNA: TGCAGCGTTGTTCGGGGAACCGGGGAGCTGTTTTTT; CDR3: CSVVRGTGELFF
V: TRBV27; J: TRBJ1-3; size: .; D: TRBD1; DNA: TGTGCCAGCAGCAATTACGGCGGACAGGGCAATGGAAACACCATATATTTT; CDR3: CASSNYGGQGNGNTIYF
V: TRBV9; J: TRBJ2-7; size: .; D: .; DNA: TGTGCCAGCAGCGGGGGGACTGGAACCTACGAGCAGTACTTC; CDR3: CASSGGTGTYEQYF
V: TRBV14; J: TRBJ1-2; size: .; D: TRBD1; DNA: TGTGCCAGCAGCCAAGATTGGGGCAGGGGGAACTATGGCTACACCTTC; CDR3: CASSQDWGRGNYGYTF
V: TRBV9; J: TRBJ2-5; size: .; D: TRBD2; DNA: TGTGCCAGCAGCGCGAGGGCCCGACTAGCGAGCAACCAAGAGACCCAGTACTTC; CDR3: CASSARARLASNQETQYF
V: TRBV7-9; J: TRBJ2-3; size: .; D: .; DNA: TGTGCCAGCAGCTTAAAAACTTCCACACTACCCACAGATACGCAGTATTTT; CDR3: CASSLKTSTLPTDTQYF
V: TRBV12-5; J: TRBJ1-1; size: .; D: TRBD1; DNA: TGTGCTAGTGGTTTGGGGACAGGAAAGAACACTGAAGCTTTCTTT; CDR3: CASGLGTGKNTEAFF